This T cell receptor beta chain was found in a study of blood T cell repertoires in COVID-19. With V trimmed by 5 bases and J by 7 bases, 4 bases remained unmatched. Per the germline V gene, CDR1 is SGHAT and CDR2 is FQNNGV. The CDR3 has 13 amino acids. In the original workflow: Reference gene primer amplification in the assay estimated nucleated cell counts. The data were produced by immunoSEQ multiplex PCR, yet TCRdb's version contains in-frame clones alone and is incomplete. The DNA was the basis for D and trimming; V, J and clone size are from that table. This table holds approximately 190,000 clones, about 83% found once.

The sequence came from a woman aged 65 to 85 with active or convalescent COVID-19. The V call is TRBV11-2, the J call TRBJ2-3, with 9 bases matching TRBD1. The sample taken for sequencing was peripheral blood. The CDR3: CASSTGQGNTQYF. As DNA, the CDR3 is TGTGCCAGCAGCACAGGACAGGGGAATACGCAGTATTTT.